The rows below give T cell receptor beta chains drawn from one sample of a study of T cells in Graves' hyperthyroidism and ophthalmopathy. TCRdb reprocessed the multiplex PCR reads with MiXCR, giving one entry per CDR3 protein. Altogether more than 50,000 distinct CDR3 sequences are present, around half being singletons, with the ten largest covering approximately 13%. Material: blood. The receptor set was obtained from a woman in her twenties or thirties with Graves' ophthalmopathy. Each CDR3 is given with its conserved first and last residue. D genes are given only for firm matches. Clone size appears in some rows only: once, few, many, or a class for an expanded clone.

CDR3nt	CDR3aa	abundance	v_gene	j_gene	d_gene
TGCGCCAGCAGCCAAGTCGCCTTCAGCTCCTACAATGAGCAGTTCTTC	CASSQVAFSSYNEQFF	many	TRBV4-1	TRBJ2-1	-
-	CSVVRDMNTEAFFGQGTIYF	-	TRBV29-1	TRBJ1-3	-
TGTGCCAGCAGCGTTCTTCCGGGAGGGGCGGGTACCGGGGAGCTGTTTTTT	CASSVLPGGAGTGELFF	-	TRBV9	TRBJ2-2	TRBD2
TGTGCCACCAGTGTAGGCGGGCCAGGATACGAGCAGTACTTC	CATSVGGPGYEQYF	-	TRBV24-1	TRBJ2-7	-
TGTGCCAGCAGCTCTCCAGGGGGAATTTATCAGCCCCAGCATTTT	CASSSPGGIYQPQHF	-	TRBV5-4	TRBJ1-5	TRBD1
TGCGCCAGCAGCTTCGGACCCGGGGAGCTGTTTTTT	CASSFGPGELFF	-	TRBV5-1	TRBJ2-2	-
TGTGCCAGCTCACCCCCTCCGGCGGGGAGGAATTCACCCCTCCACTTT	CASSPPPAGRNSPLHF	once	TRBV18	TRBJ1-6	-
TGCAGTGCTCGCCGACCCCGGGGAGCTGACTATGGCTACACCTTC	CSARRPRGADYGYTF	-	TRBV20-1	TRBJ1-2	-
TGTGCCACCGAGTCGCAAACCACAAGGTTCCTGAACACTGAAGCTTTCTTT	CATESQTTRFLNTEAFF	-	TRBV24-1	TRBJ1-1	-
TGTGCCATAAACAGGGCAGGGCCGCTTTATGGCTACACCTTC	CAINRAGPLYGYTF	many	TRBV5-8	TRBJ1-2	-
TGTGCCAGCAGTACAGGACAGCTCCCCTCCTACGAGCAGCACTTC	CASSTGQLPSYEQHF	-	TRBV5-6	TRBJ2-7	-
TGTGCCAGCAGTTTATTCTGGGGGCAAGAGGACACTGAAGCTTTCTTT	CASSLFWGQEDTEAFF	-	TRBV28	TRBJ1-1	-
TGCGCCAGCAGTGATCACGGGACAGGGGGCGCAGAGACCCAGTACTTC	CASSDHGTGGAETQYF	-	TRBV10-1	TRBJ2-5	TRBD1
TGCAGTGCTACCCAAGCTTCTAACTATGGCTACACCTTC	CSATQASNYGYTF	many	TRBV20-1	TRBJ1-2	-
TGTGCCAGTAGTATCCCGCGGCACAAAAACATTCAGTACTTC	CASSIPRHKNIQYF	-	TRBV19	TRBJ2-4	-
TGCGCCAGCAGCTTGGAAGGGGTGGGCTCCTACGAGCAGTACTTC	CASSLEGVGSYEQYF	-	TRBV5-1	TRBJ2-7	-
TGTGCCAGCAGCCATGACAGGGCTGATACGCAGTATTTT	CASSHDRADTQYF	many	TRBV4-2	TRBJ2-3	TRBD1
TGTGCCAGCAGCCCACAGGGACTAGCGGGAGGTGAGCAGTTCTTC	CASSPQGLAGGEQFF	many	TRBV7-3	TRBJ2-1	TRBD2
TGTGCCAGCAGTTACGGGAGCGTTGAACCCAGCACCGATACGCAGTATTTT	CASSYGSVEPSTDTQYF	-	TRBV25-1	TRBJ2-3	-
TGCAGCGTTGGGGTGGCAGGGAGCTCCTACAATGAGCAGTTCTTC	CSVGVAGSSYNEQFF	-	TRBV29-1	TRBJ2-1	-
TGTGCCAGCAGTTTTGGGACTAGCGGGAGCCACTACGAGCAGTACTTC	CASSFGTSGSHYEQYF	-	TRBV7-2	TRBJ2-7	TRBD2
TGTGCTGCAGACTCCTACGAGCAGTACTTC	CAADSYEQYF	-	TRBV25-1	TRBJ2-7	-
TGCGCCAGCAGACCGGGACAGGGGGGGGAAAAACCGTTTTTT	CASRPGQGGEKPFF	-	TRBV2	TRBJ1-4	TRBD1
TGCGCCAGCAGCCAGCACAGTGCTCTGGGAACTGAAGCTTTCTTT	CASSQHSALGTEAFF	many	TRBV4-1	TRBJ1-1	-
TGTGCCGGCAGCCAAGAACTCCCCCCGGATACGCAGTATTTT	CAGSQELPPDTQYF	-	TRBV14	TRBJ2-3	-
TGTGCCAGCAGTTTATCTTCCCCGGACTACGAGCAGTACTTC	CASSLSSPDYEQYF	few	TRBV27	TRBJ2-7	-
TGCAGTGCTAGTAAGTGGGACGAGCAGTACTTC	CSASKWDEQYF	many	TRBV20-1	TRBJ2-7	-
TGTGCCATCAGTGAACTGGGTGATCGCTCCTATAATTCACCCCTCCACTTT	CAISELGDRSYNSPLHF	-	TRBV10-3	TRBJ1-6	-
TGTGCCAGCAGCTTGGCTGTACTAGCGTTCAACTACGAGCAGTACTTC	CASSLAVLAFNYEQYF	-	TRBV5-4	TRBJ2-7	TRBD2
TGTGTCTCGGGGGATAGGACCTTC	CVSGDRTF	-	TRBV6-6	TRBJ1-2	-
TGTGCCAGCACCTTCAGGTCGACTGAAGCTTTCTTT	CASTFRSTEAFF	many	TRBV6-1	TRBJ1-1	-
TGTGCCAGCAGTAGGTCGGTTACAAGGGGCGCAAGGAACACTGAAGCTTTCTTT	CASSRSVTRGARNTEAFF	many	TRBV12-3/TRBV12-4	TRBJ1-1	-
TGTGCCAGCGGGGAAACCTACGAGCAGTACTTC	CASGETYEQYF	-	TRBV25-1	TRBJ2-7	-
TGCAGTGCTAGAGATCCAGGGGGAACGTATACGCAGTATTTT	CSARDPGGTYTQYF	-	TRBV20-1	TRBJ2-3	TRBD1
TGTGCCAGCAGTCATCGGACAGGAGAGACCCAGTACTTC	CASSHRTGETQYF	many	TRBV25-1	TRBJ2-5	TRBD1
TGCAGTGCTAGTCGGGGGACTGAAGCCCTCTTT	CSASRGTEALF	-	TRBV20-1	TRBJ1-1	-
TGTGCCAGCGTACCAACGGCGGGCTATGGCTACGCCTTC	CASVPTAGYGYAF	-	TRBV2	TRBJ1-2	-
TGTGCCAGCAGTCTAAGGGCAGGGAAAGAGACCCAGTACTTC	CASSLRAGKETQYF	-	TRBV12-3/TRBV12-4	TRBJ2-5	-
TGCGCCAGCCGTCATCCGGGACTAGCGGGAGCGGGGGCTGATACGCAGTATTTT	CASRHPGLAGAGADTQYF	-	TRBV7-9	TRBJ2-3	TRBD2
TGTGCCAGCAACCCGAGGTCTAATGAAAAACTGTTTTTT	CASNPRSNEKLFF	-	TRBV7-6	TRBJ1-4	-
TGTGCCAGTAGTCCCCGGGACAGGGGGCGAAACTATGGCTACACCTTC	CASSPRDRGRNYGYTF	-	TRBV19	TRBJ1-2	TRBD1
TGTGCCAGCAGCCAAGCGAGGGGGGCGGGCTATGGCTACACCTTC	CASSQARGAGYGYTF	-	TRBV3-1	TRBJ1-2	-
TGTGCCACCAGTGACCGCAGGGAGAACACGGAAGCTTTCTTT	CATSDRRENTEAFF	-	TRBV24-1	TRBJ1-1	-
TGTGCCATCAGTGCGGGACAGGGCCATAATTCACCCCTCCACTTT	CAISAGQGHNSPLHF	-	TRBV10-3	TRBJ1-6	TRBD1
TGTGCTAGCAGCTTGTTCTCTGGAAACACCATATATTTT	CASSLFSGNTIYF	-	TRBV7-7	TRBJ1-3	-
TGCAGCGTGGGGGGAGACAGGGACGAGCAGTACTTC	CSVGGDRDEQYF	many	TRBV29-1	TRBJ2-7	-